This entry features one T cell receptor beta chain sequence. Its antigen is unknown. This CDR3 is built from 14 residues. Trimming cost V 4 bases and J 1 base; bases outside gene matches: 4. Germline CDR1 SGHRS, CDR2 YFSETQ. A single record per CDR3 protein comes from TCRdb applying MiXCR to the 5' RACE reads. The profile shows thousands of distinct CDR3 sequences, about three quarters of them singletons. Points from the study as a whole: Tumor memory CD4+ T cell TCR gene usage was found to cluster with blood and lymph node memory CD4+ cells and with lymph node naive CD4+ cells.

The receptor was isolated from a female donor with breast cancer. The rearrangement uses TRBV5-1 and TRBJ2-7, with 8 nucleotides matching TRBD1. Input material: naive CD4+ T cells sorted from blood. As for subset: naive CD4+ T cells, CD4+CD45RA+CD25-. CDR3 sequence: CASSDTGGSYEQYF. The CDR3 nucleotides are TGCGCCAGCAGCGATACAGGGGGATCCTACGAGCAGTACTTC.